This TCR beta chain derives from a study of OX40 agonist ivuxolimab in advanced cancers. Across the study: A male proportion of 82.7% was recorded, with mean age about 62 years and range about 20 to 85. Three patients got partial responses; one had hepatocellular carcinoma and two had cutaneous melanoma.

Produced via immunoSEQ multiplex PCR; TCRdb's table is partial and in-frame only. The sample gives some 69,000 clones, just over 85% of which show up once; around 2.6% is in the top ten. Per germline, CDR1 LNHDA and CDR2 SQIVND (reference sequence). V lost 3 bases and J lost 7; bases outside the gene matches: 9. CDR3 length: 15 residues. As regards this clone: The target antigen is unknown.

Regarding the study as a whole: The study observed clonal expansion of CD4+ and CD8+ blood T cells by week 6 at 0.1 to 3.0 mg/kg. People who partly responded at 0.1-3.0 mg/kg had some of the least clonal expansion seen.

This specimen was CD4+ or CD8+ T cells sorted from blood, taken in a trial of the OX40 agonist ivuxolimab. This receptor was taken from an adult with an advanced solid tumor such as melanoma, head and neck, liver or kidney cancer. The chain employs TRBV19 and TRBJ2-7; the match to TRBD2 covers 10 bases. As DNA, the CDR3 is TGTGCCAGTAGTATTAGTTCGGGACTAGCGCGAGAGCAGTACTTC. This translates into CASSISSGLAREQYF.